Following are 20 T cell receptor beta chains from one sample sequenced in a study of blood T cells in healthy people across ages (dated by TCRdb to between 2014 and 2016). Library creation used 5' RACE. Sequencing took place on an Illumina HiSeq 2500. A second PCR of roughly 7 to 11 cycles was performed with a sample-barcoded 5' primer and a J-beta primer mix. TCRdb ran its own pipeline on the public reads, namely fastp trimming at Q25 and MiXCR clone calling, and kept in-frame beta chains. Rows are unified per CDR3 protein, each entry keeping the most common DNA and genes. This sample has about 650,000 distinct CDR3 sequences in its table, and 45% to 60% of those were observed once. In total, the top ten clones hold approximately 13% of the sample. Material: blood. These receptors came from a woman of 80 years or more in good health.

This clonotype was seen at least ten times. A much bigger clone sits one base away, suggesting this may be a read error. The chain links TRBV16 to TRBJ2-5, with D uncertain. Germline V gene lookup returns CDR1 KGHSY and CDR2 FQNENV. The CDR3 has 13 amino acids. The ends were cut back, 2 bases at V and 11 bases at J, with 15 bases in the middle. The CDR3 sequence: CASSQDDKNEQYF. For the CDR3, the DNA is TGTGCCAGCAGCCAAGACGACAAGAATGAGCAGTACTTC.

This clonotype was seen many times. V gene TRBV20-1 combines with J gene TRBJ2-3, with D unclear. From germline, CDR1 is DFQATT and CDR2 SNEGSKA (reference sequence). The CDR3 contains 12 residues. Deletions cut 1 base from V and 11 bases from J, with 13 bases between. The CDR3 protein is CSARALGPKQYF. The CDR3 bases are TGCAGTGCTAGAGCGCTTGGCCCCAAGCAGTATTTT.

This clonotype was seen a few times. The rearrangement links TRBV3-1 to TRBJ2-7; 7 positions match TRBD2. V dropped 0 bases and J dropped 5; count of bases not matched to a gene: 7. This CDR3 spans 15 amino acids. Per the germline V gene, CDR1 is LGHDT and CDR2 is YNNKEL (reference sequence). CDR3 nucleotides: TGTGCCAGCAGCCAAGAAGGCGGGAGAAGCCACGAGCAGTACTTC. Encoded protein: CASSQEGGRSHEQYF.

The chain recombines TRBV7-3 with TRBJ2-4, with 7 bases fitting TRBD1. The J call may be in error: the DNA end matches TRBJ2-7 better. CDR1 is SGHTA, CDR2 FQGTGA, per germline. CDR3 length: 16 amino acids. In DNA, the CDR3 is TGTGCCAGCAGCCCGATAAAAGGGGGCTACTCCTACGAGCAGTACTTC. Translated, it gives CASSPIKGGYSYEQYF.

This clonotype appeared many times. V usage is TRBV24-1 and J usage is TRBJ2-3, with 8 nucleotides matching TRBD1. The germline gives CDR1 KGHDR, CDR2 SFDVKD. Unmatched junction bases numbered 7, after V lost 4 bases and J lost 2 bases. CDR3 length: 16 amino acids. As DNA, the CDR3 is TGTGCCACCAGTGACCCCGGACAGGGCGACACAGATACGCAGTATTTT. Residues: CATSDPGQGDTDTQYF.

V gene TRBV5-1 combines with J gene TRBJ1-1; D is undetermined. The CDR3 spans 14 residues. The germline V and J ends were trimmed by 4 bases and 13 bases, with 23 bases remaining between them. Per the germline V gene, CDR1 is SGHRS and CDR2 is YFSETQ. CDR3 DNA sequence: TGCGCCAGCAGCCCCACGGGCAGTAACCCGCTGGTTTTCTTT. Its translation: CASSPTGSNPLVFF.

This sequence joins TRBV20-1 and TRBJ1-5; possibly TRBD1 for D (6 bases). The V gene's germline CDR1 is DFQATT and CDR2 SNEGSKA (reference sequence). V lost 3 bases to trimming and J lost 3 bases, with 18 bases between them. The CDR3 has 16 residues. The CDR3 protein is CSARRGGKGDNQPQHF. The CDR3 DNA follows: TGCAGTGCTAGGAGGGGGGGGAAAGGGGACAATCAGCCCCAGCATTTT.

V gene TRBV7-9 combines with J gene TRBJ2-5; 9 bases line up with TRBD1. This CDR3 region has 13 residues. In germline, CDR1 is SEHNR, CDR2 FQNEAQ (reference sequence). Trimming at V came to 6 bases and at J to 4 bases, leaving 3 bases not matched to a gene. The CDR3 loop is CASRPTGGETQYF. DNA of the CDR3: TGTGCCAGCAGGCCGACAGGGGGAGAGACCCAGTACTTC.

As regards this clonotype: With a much larger clone just one base away, this may be a read error. The chain couples TRBV20-1 to TRBJ2-5, with D possibly TRBD1 on 6 matching bases. In germline, CDR1 is DFQATT, CDR2 SNEGSKA (reference sequence). The V gene lost 5 bases and the J gene lost 11 bases, with 15 bases spanning the gap. The CDR3 length is 11 residues. CDR3: CSAAGARGQYF. In DNA form, the CDR3 reads TGCAGTGCTGCAGGGGCACGCGGGCAGTACTTC.

In its sample, this clonotype was seen many times. The V call is TRBV20-1, the J call TRBJ2-3; no reliable D call. Germline lookup yields CDR1 DFQATT and CDR2 SNEGSKA (reference sequence). The CDR3 extends over 12 amino acids. V was trimmed by 5 bases and J by 2 bases, leaving 8 bases between them. The CDR3 DNA follows: TGCAGTGCTCCCGCAAACACAGATACGCAGTATTTT. Its protein product is CSAPANTDTQYF.

Only a few counts were recorded for this clonotype. The chain uses TRBV4-1 and TRBJ1-5, with D possibly TRBD1 on 5 matching bases. In germline, CDR1 is MGHRA, CDR2 YSYEKL. Trimming took 4 bases from V and 9 from J, leaving 19 bases between them. This CDR3 spans 15 amino acids. CDR3 in DNA: TGCGCCAGCAGCCGGACCGGGTTGGGGGATCGGCCCCAGCATTTT. Translated, it gives CASSRTGLGDRPQHF.

V and J are TRBV9 and TRBJ2-3, with D perhaps TRBD2 (5 bases). From germline, CDR1 is SGDLS and CDR2 YYNGEE. Trimming shortened V by 6 bases and J by 0 bases, and 14 bases separated the two germline ends. The CDR3 loop spans 15 amino acids. The CDR3, as DNA: TGTGCCAGCACCGACGCGGGCTACAGCACAGATACGCAGTATTTT. Its translation: CASTDAGYSTDTQYF.

The J gene is TRBJ2-3, the V gene TRBV20-1, with 9 bases aligning to TRBD2. This CDR3 comprises 15 residues. Germline CDR1 is DFQATT and CDR2 is SNEGSKA (reference sequence). V dropped 6 bases and J dropped 4; count of bases not matched to a gene: 11. The CDR3 protein is CSAPRVAGASDTQYF. CDR3 coding DNA: TGCAGTGCGCCCCGGGTAGCGGGAGCTTCAGATACGCAGTATTTT.

This clonotype was counted only a few times. A much larger clone lies one base from this, so it may be a read error. The chain employs TRBV29-1 and TRBJ2-1; tentatively, D is TRBD2 (5 bases). The J call may be in error: the DNA end matches TRBJ2-7 better. The CDR3 extends over 14 amino acids. Germline V gene lookup returns CDR1 SQVTM and CDR2 ANQGSEA. CDR3 in amino acids: CSVVTRESYNEQYF. The CDR3 region has the DNA TGCAGCGTTGTCACTCGGGAATCATACAATGAGCAGTACTTC.

J is TRBJ1-4 and V is TRBV7-9; 7 bases agree with TRBD1. V was clipped by 5 bases and J by 4 bases; unmatched bases: 4. There are 14 residues in the CDR3. CDR1 and CDR2 from the germline V gene are SEHNR and FQNEAQ (reference sequence). The CDR3 is CASSRGQINEKLFF. CDR3 nucleotide sequence: TGTGCCAGCAGCCGGGGACAGATTAATGAAAAACTGTTTTTT.

Regarding this clonotype: Just one base apart from a much larger clone, this may be a read error. This chain connects TRBV12-3 or TRBV12-4 to TRBJ2-3; D not certain. V was pared by 6 bases and J by 2 bases, with 9 bases between. CDR3 length: 13 amino acids. CDR3 loop: CASSRHNTDTQYF. In DNA, the CDR3 is TGTGCCAGCAGCCGCCACAACACAGATACGCAGTATTTT.

The chain employs TRBV21-1 and TRBJ2-7; the table's D call, TRBD2, has no DNA check behind it. TRBV21-1 is marked as a pseudogene. The CDR3 extends over 15 amino acids. The CDR3, as DNA: TGTACCAGCACCCTCACCATCGACAGCACCTACGAGCAGTACTTC. Encoded protein: CTSTLTIDSTYEQYF.

V is TRBV29-1 and J is TRBJ1-2, with TRBD1 matching over 9 bases. Germline V gene data show CDR1 as SQVTM and CDR2 as ANQGSEA. This CDR3 spans 12 amino acids. V shed 7 bases and J 8 bases; nucleotides not matched to a gene: 8. The CDR3 nucleotides are TGCAGCGCCGGGACAGGGCGGGAGGGCTACACCTTC. This codes for CSAGTGREGYTF.

This clonotype was recorded at least ten times. CDR3 DNA: TGTGCCAGCAGGACAGGGGGCTTTGGGGCCAACGTCCTGACTTTC. Its translation is CASRTGGFGANVLTF. The chain couples TRBV6-2 or TRBV6-3 to TRBJ2-6; 10 bases align to TRBD1. The CDR3 is 15 residues long. The ends lost 6 bases at V and 3 bases at J; junction bases unmatched: 2. CDR1 is MNHEY, CDR2 SVGEGT, per germline.

Concerning this clonotype: A much larger clone differs by one base, so this may be a read error. The genes are TRBV7-9 and TRBJ2-7, with a possible D match to TRBD2 (6 bases). This CDR3 contains 12 residues. The V and J ends lost 7 bases and 7 bases respectively, with 14 bases between them. Germline V gives CDR1 SEHNR, CDR2 FQNEAQ (reference sequence). CDR3 in DNA: TGTGCCAGCAATAATGGGGGGAGTGAGCAGTACTTC. It specifies CASNNGGSEQYF.